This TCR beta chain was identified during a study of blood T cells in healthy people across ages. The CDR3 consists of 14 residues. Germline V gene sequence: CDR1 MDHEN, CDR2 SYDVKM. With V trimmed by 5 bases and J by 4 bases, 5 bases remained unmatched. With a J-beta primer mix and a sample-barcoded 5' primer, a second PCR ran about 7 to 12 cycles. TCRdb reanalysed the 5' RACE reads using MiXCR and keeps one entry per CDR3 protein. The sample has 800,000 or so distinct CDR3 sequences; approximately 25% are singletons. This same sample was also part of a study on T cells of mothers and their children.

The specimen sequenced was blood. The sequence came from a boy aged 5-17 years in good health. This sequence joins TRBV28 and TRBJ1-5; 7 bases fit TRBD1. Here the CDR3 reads CASSQGGQNQPQHF. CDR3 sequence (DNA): TGTGCCAGCAGTCAGGGGGGCCAGAATCAGCCCCAGCATTTT.